This record covers a single TCR beta chain. The CDR3 is 15 residues long. Germline V lookup: CDR1 MNHNS, CDR2 SASEGT. V gave up 7 bases and J gave up 6 bases; unmatched junction bases: 10. The source of the sample is a study of blood T cell repertoires in COVID-19. Overall study context: COVID-19 samples, acute and convalescent, were from the United States, Italy and Spain. The cDNA or gDNA used as material had been derived from T cells, B-cell-depleted T cells, or PBMCs.

Only in-frame clones appear in the TCRdb table, and some are missing; sequencing was by immunoSEQ multiplex PCR. The sample has over 70,000 clones, 78% seen once; the top ten hold approximately 6.3%. Sequencing was performed on peripheral blood. The chain recombines TRBV6-1 with TRBJ1-5; TRBD1 agrees at 9 bases. This clonotype originated in an older man with COVID-19, enrolled during active disease. The CDR3 coding sequence is TGTGCCAGCAATTCTAACAGGGGACAGGGTCAGCCCCAGCATTTT. It translates to CASNSNRGQGQPQHF.